This T cell receptor beta chain was captured by sequencing in a study of T-cell memory formation after mild COVID-19. One entry per CDR3 protein, called by TCRdb with MiXCR from the 5' RACE reads. The sample shows 300,000 to 400,000 distinct CDR3 sequences, around an eighth of them seen only once. Germline lookup yields CDR1 MGHRA and CDR2 YSYEKL. CDR3 length: 15 residues. The ends were cut back, 4 bases at V and 6 bases at J, with 15 bases in the middle. Sequenced: PBMCs or a T cell subset sorted from them (not recorded which). The chain couples TRBV4-1 to TRBJ2-2, with D possibly matching TRBD2 (6 bases). This receptor was identified in a young man who had mild COVID-19 (a few samples of this study predate the infection). Cell type and time point are not known. CDR3 nucleotide sequence: TGCGCCAGCAGCCTGCGGGACTCAGTCGCCGGGGAGCTGTTTTTT. It yields the protein CASSLRDSVAGELFF.